These T cell receptor beta chains were read from a single sample in a study of beta chain features in type 1 diabetes. Clones were read by immunoSEQ multiplex PCR, and TCRdb kept only the in-frame ones, dropping some. The data show around 600,000 clones, with around 12% seen just once and around 0.12% held by the top ten. Source material: naive CD4+ T cells from blood. These receptors originate from a young man with type 1 diabetes. Each CDR3 is given without its conserved first and last residue. Fields, in order: V gene, J gene, CDR3 protein.

TRBV2	TRBJ1-2	ASKGNGLNYGYT
TRBV5-4	TRBJ2-1	ASSSLASEQF
TRBV7-9	TRBJ1-2	ASSLGLPGYT
TRBV5-1	TRBJ2-7	ASSLTAAPTYEQY
TRBV19	TRBJ1-1	ASQVGRNIMNTEAF
TRBV19	TRBJ2-1	ASSVREYNEQF
TRBV28	TRBJ1-5	ASSPTGWTQPQH
TRBV6-5	TRBJ1-3	ASSYSLHGSGNTIY
TRBV30	-	AWGRFGNYEQY
TRBV30	-	AWSVTPTGEQY
TRBV9	TRBJ2-3	ASSTPTRTDTQY
TRBV19	TRBJ1-5	ASSPGTESSNQPQH
TRBV10-3	TRBJ1-6	AANNPGAQNSPLH
TRBV5-1	TRBJ1-1	ASSLVKGVVNTEAF
TRBV28	TRBJ2-7	ASSLTLDPYEQY
TRBV7-2	TRBJ1-2	ASRLYGYT
TRBV9	TRBJ2-5	ASSAPQQETQY
TRBV5-5	TRBJ2-5	ASSPLGETQY
TRBV30	TRBJ1-6	AWSAKGGLNNSPLH
TRBV5-6	TRBJ2-3	ASSLAAAGTDTQY
TRBV6-5	TRBJ1-6	ASSYRQGKDSPLH
TRBV4-2	TRBJ1-1	ASSQGEGTEAF
TRBV5-1	TRBJ2-1	ASSPRVSDNEQF
TRBV7-2	TRBJ1-1	ASSLVSLNTEAF
TRBV28	TRBJ1-5	ASIRQVDQPQH
TRBV4-3	TRBJ2-7	ASSQGKGSYEQY
TRBV7-9	TRBJ2-1	AIGAQSYNEQF
TRBV7-9	TRBJ1-2	ASSLSIRDSQTNYGYT
TRBV19	TRBJ1-5	ASTTRQGNQPQH
TRBV30	TRBJ2-2	AWSVGYTGELF
TRBV9	TRBJ2-2	ASSVQGAHPGELF
TRBV28	TRBJ2-7	ASRGADLSSYEQY
TRBV30	TRBJ1-5	AWSGDRGLHQPQH
TRBV5-4	TRBJ1-6	ASSLAGGNSPLH
TRBV9	TRBJ1-1	ASSVEQRNTEAF
TRBV7-9	TRBJ2-3	ASSPSGGTDTQY
TRBV18	TRBJ1-1	ASSPAGRVLSEAF
TRBV14	TRBJ1-2	ASSHGQGNGYT
TRBV15	TRBJ1-2	ATSSGTGGVDYGYT
TRBV9	TRBJ1-1	ASSVVQKPEAF
TRBV7-9	TRBJ1-2	ASTHRDRGYGYT
TRBV7-8	TRBJ2-6	ASSIQQGAGANVLT
TRBV4-2	TRBJ1-2	ASSQDRSNYGYT